The text below deals with one T cell receptor (beta chain). CDR1 MGHRA and CDR2 YSYEKL come from the germline V gene. V trimming: 1 base; J trimming: 5 bases; junction bases outside the gene matches: 2. This CDR3 is built from 14 residues. This was the immunoSEQ v3.0 assay at survey level. This table comes from immunoSEQ multiplex PCR, and its TCRdb copy is limited to in-frame clones, with some not included. The sample lists 15,000 or so clones; roughly 80% were seen once. This entry is derived from a study of long-term antiretroviral therapy in people with HIV. V is TRBV4-1 and J is TRBJ2-1; 7 nucleotides line up with TRBD2. The sample in question was unsorted PBMCs, obtained 0.5 years before starting antiretroviral therapy. The source of this sequence is a woman in her thirties or forties with HIV. The CDR3 DNA sequence: TGCGCCAGCAGCCAAGGACTAGCCCACAATGAGCAGTTCTTC. Encoded protein: CASSQGLAHNEQFF.